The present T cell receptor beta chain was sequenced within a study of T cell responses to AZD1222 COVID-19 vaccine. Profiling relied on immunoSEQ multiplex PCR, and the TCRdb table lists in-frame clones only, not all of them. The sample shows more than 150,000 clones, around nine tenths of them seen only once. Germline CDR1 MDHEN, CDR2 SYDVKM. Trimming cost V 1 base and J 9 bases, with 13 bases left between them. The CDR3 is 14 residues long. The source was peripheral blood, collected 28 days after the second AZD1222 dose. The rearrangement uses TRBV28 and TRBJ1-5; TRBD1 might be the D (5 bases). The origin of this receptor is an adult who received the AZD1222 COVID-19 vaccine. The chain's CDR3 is CASSLLAGKGPQHF. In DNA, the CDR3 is TGTGCCAGCAGTTTATTAGCAGGGAAGGGGCCCCAGCATTTT.